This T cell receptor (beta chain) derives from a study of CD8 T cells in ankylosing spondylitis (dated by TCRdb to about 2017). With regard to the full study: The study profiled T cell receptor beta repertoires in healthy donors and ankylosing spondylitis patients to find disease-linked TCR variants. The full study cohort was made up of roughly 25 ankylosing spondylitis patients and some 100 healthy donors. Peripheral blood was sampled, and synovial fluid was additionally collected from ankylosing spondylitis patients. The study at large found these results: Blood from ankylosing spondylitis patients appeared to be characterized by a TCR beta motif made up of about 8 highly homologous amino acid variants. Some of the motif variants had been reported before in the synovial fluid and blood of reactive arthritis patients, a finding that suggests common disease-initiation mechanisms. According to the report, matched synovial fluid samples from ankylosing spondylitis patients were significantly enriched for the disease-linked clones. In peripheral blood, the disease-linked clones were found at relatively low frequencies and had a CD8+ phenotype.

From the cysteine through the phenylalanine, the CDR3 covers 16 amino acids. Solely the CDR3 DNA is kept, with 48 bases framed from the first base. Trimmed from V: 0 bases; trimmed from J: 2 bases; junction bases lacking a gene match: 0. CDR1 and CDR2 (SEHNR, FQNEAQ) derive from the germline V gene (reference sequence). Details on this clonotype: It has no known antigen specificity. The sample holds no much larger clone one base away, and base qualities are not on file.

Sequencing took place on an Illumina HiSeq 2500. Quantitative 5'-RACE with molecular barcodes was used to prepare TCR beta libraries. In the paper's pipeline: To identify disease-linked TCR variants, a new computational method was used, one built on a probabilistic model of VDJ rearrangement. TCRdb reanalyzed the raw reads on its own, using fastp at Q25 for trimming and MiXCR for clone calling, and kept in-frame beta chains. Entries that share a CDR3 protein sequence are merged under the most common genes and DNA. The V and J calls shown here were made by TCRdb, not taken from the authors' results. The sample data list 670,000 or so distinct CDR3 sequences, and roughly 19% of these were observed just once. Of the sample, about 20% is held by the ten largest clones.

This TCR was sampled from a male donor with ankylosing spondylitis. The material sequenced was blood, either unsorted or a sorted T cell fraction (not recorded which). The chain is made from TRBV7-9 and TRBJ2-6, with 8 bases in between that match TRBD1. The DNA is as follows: TGTGCCAGCAGCTTAGCCAGGGGGCCTGGGGCCAACGTCCTGACTTTC. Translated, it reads CASSLARGPGANVLTF.